These 26 T cell receptor beta chains came from one sample sequenced in a study of blood T cell repertoires in COVID-19. Here immunoSEQ multiplex PCR was the method, and the copy in TCRdb shows in-frame clones only, minus some. Of more than 200,000 clones detected, around 86% appear once; the ten largest clones hold 7.2%. Sample: PBMCs or T cells enriched from blood (not recorded which). These receptors were collected from a man younger than 45 in a cohort exposed to, infected with or recovered from COVID-19 (not recorded which).

The chain couples TRBV13 to TRBJ2-7; 12 bases agree with TRBD2. The CDR3 consists of 14 residues. With V trimmed by 7 bases and J by 6 bases, 7 bases remained unmatched. CDR1 and CDR2 from the germline V gene are PRHDT and FYEKMQ (reference sequence). The CDR3, as DNA: TGTGCCAGCAACCTGGGACTAGCGGGTTCCGAGCAGTACTTC. Translation gives CASNLGLAGSEQYF.

The rearrangement links TRBV28 to TRBJ2-7; TRBD2 matches at 10 bases. J gave up 4 bases and V 5 bases, and 8 bases lay outside the gene matches. Per germline, CDR1 MDHEN and CDR2 SYDVKM. This CDR3 is 15 amino acids long. CDR3: CASSPPSGSLYEQYF. In nucleotides, the CDR3 is TGTGCCAGCAGTCCACCTAGCGGGAGTTTATACGAGCAGTACTTC. The entire variable domain, with the rest obtained from reference TRBV28 and TRBJ2-7, is as follows: DVKVTQSSRYLVKRTGEKVFLECVQDMDHENMFWYRQDPGLGLRLIYFSYDVKMKEKGDIPEGYSVSREKKERFSLILESASTNQTSMYLCASSPPSGSLYEQYFGPGTRLTVT.

The CDR3 DNA sequence: TGTGCCAGCAGCGTAGTTCTAGCATCCGAGCAGTACTTC. Its protein is CASSVVLASEQYF. The J gene is TRBJ2-7, the V gene TRBV9; possibly TRBD2 for D (5 bases). V gave up 0 bases and J gave up 6 bases, with 10 bases separating them. The germline gives CDR1 SGDLS, CDR2 YYNGEE. CDR3 length: 13 residues.

This chain connects TRBV5-1 to TRBJ1-3, with 8 bases matching TRBD1. Germline loops: CDR1 SGHRS, CDR2 YFSETQ. CDR3 length equals 15 residues. J gave up 2 bases and V 4 bases, and 5 bases lay outside the gene matches. The CDR3 is CASSQGAQTGNTIYF. The CDR3 DNA reads TGCGCCAGCAGCCAGGGGGCGCAGACTGGAAACACCATATATTTT.

V usage is TRBV28 and J usage is TRBJ2-7; 12 bases match TRBD2. This CDR3 contains 15 residues. V shed 3 bases and J 0 bases; nucleotides not matched to a gene: 0. From germline, CDR1 is MDHEN and CDR2 SYDVKM. DNA for the CDR3: TGTGCCAGCAGTTTGGGACTAGCGGGCTCCTACGAGCAGTACTTC. This translates into CASSLGLAGSYEQYF.

Concerning this clone itself: Different DNA sequences within this sample yield the same CDR3. V and J are TRBV9 and TRBJ1-2; D not resolved. CDR1 and CDR2 from the germline V gene are SGDLS and YYNGEE. V was cut by 4 bases and J by 4 bases, with 11 bases left in between. The CDR3 consists of 13 residues. CDR3 protein: CASSPREGYGYTF. In nucleotides, the CDR3 is TGTGCCAGCAGCCCTAGGGAGGGCTATGGCTACACCTTC.

The CDR3 loop is CASSSGQTYEQYF. In nucleotides, the CDR3 is TGTGCCAGCAGCTCGGGACAAACCTACGAGCAGTACTTC. The chain joins TRBV7-9 to TRBJ2-7; TRBD1 is a possible D gene (6 bases). V was trimmed by 4 bases and J by 2 bases, leaving 9 bases between them. The germline V gene has CDR1 SEHNR and CDR2 FQNEAQ (reference sequence). The CDR3 totals 13 residues.

This chain connects TRBV28 to TRBJ2-3; TRBD2 aligns across 8 bases. The J segment lost 4 bases and the V segment lost 5 bases, leaving 5 bases of the junction unmatched. The CDR3 is 14 residues long. CDR1 is MDHEN, CDR2 SYDVKM, per germline. The CDR3 here is CASSREGVADTQYF. In nucleotides, the CDR3 is TGTGCCAGCAGTCGGGAGGGGGTGGCAGATACGCAGTATTTT.

The J gene is TRBJ1-2, the V gene TRBV3-1 (or the pseudogene TRBV3-2); 8 bases are a match to TRBD1. The CDR3 loop spans 17 amino acids. V lost 4 bases, J lost 5 bases, and 15 bases stayed unmatched. Germline values: CDR1 LGHDT, CDR2 YNNKEL (reference sequence). Written as DNA, the CDR3 is TGTGCCAGCAGCCCCCTCAAGGGGACAGGCTGGGGATATGGCTACACCTTC. Translating gives CASSPLKGTGWGYGYTF.

V and J are TRBV10-1 and TRBJ2-5; a weak D match, TRBD1 (6 bases). This CDR3 comprises 15 residues. Germline V gives CDR1 WNHNN, CDR2 SYGVQD (reference sequence). V was shortened by 8 bases and J by 2 bases, with 18 bases between the two germline ends. Here the CDR3 DNA reads TGCGCCAGCCCGCTTTATCCAGGGGTTCAAGAGACCCAGTACTTC. Its translation is CASPLYPGVQETQYF.

This clone was recorded only once. V gene TRBV2 combines with J gene TRBJ1-1; a possible D gene is TRBD1 (6 bases). Between the trimmed V and J ends, which lost 6 bases and 2 bases, there was a span of 10 bases. This CDR3 comprises 13 residues. CDR1 SNHLY and CDR2 FYNNEI come from the germline V gene. As DNA, the CDR3 is TGTGCCAGCAGCAGGGGTATCAACACTGAAGCTTTCTTT. It yields the protein CASSRGINTEAFF. The full variable domain, rest sourced from reference TRBV2 and TRBJ1-1, is EPEVTQTPSHQVTQMGQEVILRCVPISNHLYFYWYRQILGQKVEFLVSFYNNEISEKSEIFDDQFSVERPDGSNFTLKIRSTKLEDSAMYFCASSRGINTEAFFGQGTRLTVV.

CDR3 sequence reads: CASSSRRGGRSTDTQYF. CDR3 sequence (DNA): TGTGCCAGCAGCTCGAGACGGGGGGGTCGCTCCACAGATACGCAGTATTTT. V is TRBV7-8 and J is TRBJ2-3; 8 positions agree with TRBD2. This CDR3 has 17 residues. Germline lookup yields CDR1 SGHVS and CDR2 FQNEAQ. Trimming removed 4 bases from V and 2 bases from J; junction bases left unmatched: 11.

The chain carries TRBV18 and TRBJ2-5; D gene unclear. CDR1 is KGHSH, CDR2 LQKENI, per germline. The germline V and J ends were trimmed by 0 bases and 5 bases, with 7 bases remaining between them. The CDR3 is 13 residues long. This CDR3 is CASSPPVRETQYF. The CDR3, as DNA: TGTGCCAGCTCACCACCAGTCCGGGAGACCCAGTACTTC.

The J gene is TRBJ1-1, the V gene TRBV21-1. TRBV21-1 is a listed pseudogene. CDR3 length: 12 residues. The CDR3 here is CASPLRVMLAFF. The CDR3 nucleotides are TGTGCCAGCCCTCTACGGGTTATGTTAGCTTTCTTT.

The rearrangement links TRBV19 to TRBJ2-2, with D possibly matching TRBD1 (5 bases). The CDR3 runs 16 residues. Trimming stripped 3 bases from V and 8 bases from J, with 19 bases between. Per germline, CDR1 LNHDA and CDR2 SQIVND (reference sequence). CDR3 nucleotides: TGTGCCAGTAGTATTAACAGGCTCCTTATAGCTGGGGAGCTGTTTTTT. Its protein is CASSINRLLIAGELFF.

The V call is TRBV6-1, the J call TRBJ2-1; D is uncertain. Germline assignment: CDR1 MNHNS and CDR2 SASEGT. V lost 3 bases and J 0 bases, leaving 12 bases between the germline ends. This CDR3 region has 16 residues. CDR3 in amino acids: CASSDRSMSSYNEQFF. Here the CDR3 DNA reads TGTGCCAGCAGTGATAGATCAATGAGCTCCTACAATGAGCAGTTCTTC.

The CDR3 here is CASSHENEEEKLFF. The DNA for the CDR3 is TGTGCCAGCAGCCACGAGAACGAAGAGGAAAAACTGTTTTTT. The chain couples TRBV9 to TRBJ1-4; no clear D. The CDR3 runs to 14 residues. Germline CDR1 is SGDLS and CDR2 is YYNGEE. V was shortened by 4 bases and J by 8 bases, with 15 bases between the two germline ends.

The chain employs TRBV27 and TRBJ1-6; D gene uncertain. Germline CDR1 and CDR2: MNHEY and SMNVEV (reference sequence). The CDR3 totals 13 residues. Trimming shortened V by 0 bases and J by 9 bases, and 6 bases separated the two germline ends. The CDR3 is CASSLSSSSPLHF. The CDR3 DNA is TGTGCCAGCAGTTTATCATCTAGTTCACCCCTCCACTTT.

The chain joins TRBV5-4 to TRBJ2-7, with 11 nucleotides matching TRBD1. The CDR3 totals 13 residues. The V segment lost 4 bases and the J segment 5 bases; nucleotides outside the gene matches: 2. Germline assignment: CDR1 SGHNT and CDR2 YYREEE (reference sequence). CDR3 amino acids: CASSQGQGDEQYF. The DNA for the CDR3 is TGTGCCAGCAGCCAGGGACAGGGGGACGAGCAGTACTTC. Based on the CDR3 plus reference TRBV5-4 and TRBJ2-7, the full variable domain is ETGVTQSPTHLIKTRGQQVTLRCSSQSGHNTVSWYQQALGQGPQFIFQYYREEENGRGNFPPRFSGLQFPNYSSELNVNALELDDSALYLCASSQGQGDEQYFGPGTRLTVT.

This chain joins TRBV14 and TRBJ1-5, with a possible D match to TRBD1 (5 bases). Germline CDR1 reads SGHDN; CDR2 reads FVKESK. V shed 4 bases and J shed 5 bases, with 9 bases lying between them. The CDR3 runs 13 residues. The CDR3 DNA reads TGTGCCAGCAGCCCAAGGGGTCATCAGCCCCAGCATTTT. This sequence encodes CASSPRGHQPQHF.

J is TRBJ2-5 and V is TRBV28; 7 bases align to TRBD1. Trimming took 6 bases from V and 4 from J; bases not matched to a gene: 14. Per germline, CDR1 MDHEN and CDR2 SYDVKM. The CDR3 length is 16 residues. CDR3 in DNA: TGTGCCAGCAGCCCTCCGGGACAGTTACTGGGAGAGACCCAGTACTTC. It yields the protein CASSPPGQLLGETQYF.

The chain joins TRBV9 to TRBJ2-5, with a weak D call TRBD1 (5 bases). The CDR3 sequence is 16 residues long. Per germline, CDR1 SGDLS and CDR2 YYNGEE. Trimming shortened V by 0 bases and J by 4 bases, and 16 bases separated the two germline ends. The CDR3 spells CASSVEGNGVGETQYF. Written as DNA, the CDR3 is TGTGCCAGCAGCGTAGAGGGGAATGGGGTCGGAGAGACCCAGTACTTC.

The J gene is TRBJ1-6, the V gene TRBV5-6; maybe TRBD1 (6 bases). Germline CDR1 SGHDT, CDR2 YYEEEE. Between the trimmed V and J ends, which lost 4 bases and 4 bases, there was a span of 12 bases. CDR3 size: 15 residues. The CDR3 DNA reads TGTGCCAGCAGCCCAGGGGATCTATATAATTCACCCCTCCACTTT. Translating gives CASSPGDLYNSPLHF.

CDR3 nucleotide sequence: TGCGCCAGCAGCTTGGCAGGGGGCACCTACAATGAGCAGTTCTTC. It encodes CASSLAGGTYNEQFF. This chain connects TRBV5-1 to TRBJ2-1, with 8 positions matching TRBD1. Germline V gene sequence: CDR1 SGHRS, CDR2 YFSETQ. J was trimmed by 2 bases and V by 0 bases; bases with no gene match: 1. The CDR3 runs 15 residues.

The rearrangement uses TRBV5-6 and TRBJ2-7; no definite D call. The CDR3 extends over 12 amino acids. Trimming took off 0 bases at V and 2 bases at J, with 3 bases between the two ends. Per the germline V gene, CDR1 is SGHDT and CDR2 is YYEEEE. CDR3 sequence: CASSLGTYEQYF. The CDR3 DNA reads TGTGCCAGCAGCTTGGGTACCTACGAGCAGTACTTC.

The chain employs TRBV28 and TRBJ1-6; 10 bases agree with TRBD1. From germline, CDR1 is MDHEN and CDR2 SYDVKM. V trimming: 3 bases; J trimming: 4 bases; junction bases outside the gene matches: 12. The CDR3 is 19 amino acids. The CDR3 DNA follows: TGTGCCAGCAGTTTTGCCGGCGACAGGGGGCTAAGATATAATTCACCCCTCCACTTT. Translation gives CASSFAGDRGLRYNSPLHF. The complete variable domain, with remaining parts taken from reference TRBV28 and TRBJ1-6, reads DVKVTQSSRYLVKRTGEKVFLECVQDMDHENMFWYRQDPGLGLRLIYFSYDVKMKEKGDIPEGYSVSREKKERFSLILESASTNQTSMYLCASSFAGDRGLRYNSPLHFGNGTRLTVT.